This T cell receptor (beta chain) was recovered during a study of T cell changes during pregnancy in multiple sclerosis. This CDR3 has 19 residues. V was pared by 0 bases and J by 4 bases, with 10 bases of the junction left unmatched. Germline lookup yields CDR1 LGHNA and CDR2 YSLEER. Clones were sequenced by immunoSEQ multiplex PCR, and TCRdb holds only the in-frame ones, with some missing. The data contain approximately 30,000 clones, approximately 90% of them singletons. Material: CD8+ T cells from peripheral blood mononuclear cells, obtained in the first trimester of pregnancy. The receptor was derived from a female donor with multiple sclerosis, enrolled in a pregnancy study. J is TRBJ2-1 and V is TRBV4-3; 12 bases align to TRBD2. The CDR3 here is CASSQDPPTSGGQYNEQFF. The DNA for the CDR3 is TGCGCCAGCAGCCAAGATCCCCCGACTAGCGGGGGACAGTACAATGAGCAGTTCTTC.